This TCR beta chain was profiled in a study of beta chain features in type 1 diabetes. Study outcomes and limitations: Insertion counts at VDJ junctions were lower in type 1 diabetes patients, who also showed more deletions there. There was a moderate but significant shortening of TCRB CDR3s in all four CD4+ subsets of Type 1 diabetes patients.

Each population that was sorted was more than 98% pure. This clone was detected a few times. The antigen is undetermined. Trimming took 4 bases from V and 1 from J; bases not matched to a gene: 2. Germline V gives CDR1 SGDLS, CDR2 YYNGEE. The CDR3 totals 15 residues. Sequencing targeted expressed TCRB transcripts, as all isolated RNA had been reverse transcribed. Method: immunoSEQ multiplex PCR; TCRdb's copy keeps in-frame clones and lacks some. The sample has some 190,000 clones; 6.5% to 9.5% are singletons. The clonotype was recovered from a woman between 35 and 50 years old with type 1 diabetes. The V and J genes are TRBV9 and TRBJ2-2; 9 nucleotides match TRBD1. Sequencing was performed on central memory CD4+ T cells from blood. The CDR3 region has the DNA TGTGCCAGCAGCCGGGACAGGGTGAACACCGGGGAGCTGTTTTTT. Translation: CASSRDRVNTGELFF.